The 10 T cell receptor beta chains in this list originate from one sample, sequenced in a study of Ad26.COV2.S vaccination and SARS-CoV-2 variants. The table came from immunoSEQ multiplex PCR; TCRdb's copy has only in-frame clones and leaves some out. In the table there are about 390,000 clones, 80% to 90% of which are singletons. The treatment is: 15 to 20 received Ad26.COV2.S at low or high dose, single or two shots; 5 received placebo; per-sample allocation not given. Collection of the samples took place on day 63 after the first injection of vaccine or placebo. This material consisted of peripheral blood, taken in a trial of Ad26.COV2.S vaccine versus placebo. These receptors were taken from a person between 18 and 59 years old who received the Ad26.COV2.S COVID-19 vaccine or a placebo.

This chain joins TRBV12-5 and TRBJ1-5, with no clear D. From germline, CDR1 is LGHNT and CDR2 FRNRAP. The CDR3 has 14 residues. Trimming cost V 1 base and J 7 bases, with 11 bases left between them. In DNA form, the CDR3 reads TGTGCTAGTGGTTTGGGGTTGGGAAACCAGCCCCAGCATTTT. This codes for CASGLGLGNQPQHF.

The chain recombines TRBV7-9 with TRBJ2-1; D may correspond to TRBD1 or TRBD2 (6 bases each). CDR1 is SEHNR, CDR2 FQNEAQ, per germline (reference sequence). The V and J ends lost 1 base and 10 bases respectively, with 20 bases between them. This CDR3 comprises 16 residues. The CDR3 is CASSLGSLVWRGEQFF. As DNA, the CDR3 is TGTGCCAGCAGCTTAGGCTCTCTCGTCTGGAGGGGGGAGCAGTTCTTC.

V and J are TRBV3-1 (or the pseudogene TRBV3-2) and TRBJ1-2; D not resolved. The germline V gene encodes CDR1 LGHDT and CDR2 YNNKEL (reference sequence). The CDR3 runs 17 residues. Trimming removed 3 bases at V and 5 bases at J, with 22 bases between. The CDR3 reads CASSQHGGSEDAYGYTF. CDR3 DNA: TGTGCCAGCAGCCAGCACGGCGGGTCCGAGGACGCTTATGGCTACACCTTC.

The rearrangement joins TRBV24-1 to TRBJ2-3; 14 bases are shared with TRBD2. The CDR3 has 17 amino acids. V trimming: 1 base; J trimming: 5 bases; junction bases outside the gene matches: 4. Looked up from germline, CDR1 is KGHDR and CDR2 is SFDVKD. The CDR3 bases are TGTGCCACCAGTGATTTCTGGACTAGCGGGGGGATAGATACGCAGTATTTT. Translating gives CATSDFWTSGGIDTQYF.

This chain links TRBV2 with TRBJ2-2, with D maybe TRBD2 (5 bases). The V gene lost 3 bases and the J gene lost 4 bases, with 9 bases spanning the gap. The CDR3 is 14 residues long. Germline V CDR1 and CDR2: SNHLY, FYNNEI. In nucleotides, the CDR3 is TGTGCCAGCAGTGAGCACGAGGGCACCGGGGAGCTGTTTTTT. Translating gives CASSEHEGTGELFF.

The chain employs TRBV6-5 and TRBJ1-1; TRBD1 agrees at 8 bases. Germline CDR1 MNHEY, CDR2 SVGAGI. This CDR3 spans 13 amino acids. With 6 bases clipped from V and 8 bases from J, the junction kept 8 bases outside the gene matches. This CDR3 reads CASRYGQGLEAFF. CDR3 coding DNA: TGTGCCAGCAGATACGGACAGGGCCTAGAAGCTTTCTTT.

This chain connects TRBV11-2 to TRBJ2-5; no clear D gene. The V gene's germline CDR1 is SGHAT and CDR2 FQNNGV. CDR3 length: 13 residues. The V end was cut by 5 bases, the J end by 7 bases, with 14 bases between. For the CDR3, the DNA is TGTGCCAGCAGCCTCCTCGGCTCCGGGACCCAGTACTTC. Amino acids: CASSLLGSGTQYF.

This rearrangement joins TRBV5-1 to TRBJ2-3, with D perhaps matching TRBD2 (6 bases). CDR1 and CDR2 (germline): SGHRS, YFSETQ. The ends were cut back, 2 bases at V and 4 bases at J, with 8 bases in the middle. The CDR3 loop spans 13 amino acids. The CDR3 reads CASSLLASDTQYF. The CDR3 DNA is TGCGCCAGCAGCTTACTAGCCTCAGATACGCAGTATTTT. The variable domain in full, completed from reference TRBV5-1 and TRBJ2-3, reads KAGVTQTPRYLIKTRGQQVTLSCSPISGHRSVSWYQQTPGQGLQFLFEYFSETQRNKGNFPGRFSGRQFSNSRSEMNVSTLELGDSALYLCASSLLASDTQYFGPGTRLTVL.

The rearrangement joins TRBV7-2 to TRBJ2-5; TRBD2 agrees at 10 bases. Germline CDR1 is SGHTA and CDR2 is FQGNSA. This CDR3 has 16 amino acids. V lost 4 bases, J lost 4 bases, and 9 bases stayed unmatched. In DNA form, the CDR3 reads TGTGCCAGCAGCTCGATAGCGGGGGGTCCTCGAGAGACCCAGTACTTC. Translated, it gives CASSSIAGGPRETQYF.

This clone was counted once. V gene TRBV5-1 combines with J gene TRBJ2-2; 8 bases fit TRBD1. J gave up 6 bases and V 0 bases, and 4 bases lay outside the gene matches. CDR3 length equals 15 residues. Germline V CDR1 and CDR2: SGHRS, YFSETQ. CDR3 protein: CASSLGQGAPGELFF. The CDR3 bases are TGCGCCAGCAGCTTGGGTCAGGGGGCGCCCGGGGAGCTGTTTTTT. The whole variable domain, remainder taken from reference TRBV5-1 and TRBJ2-2, is KAGVTQTPRYLIKTRGQQVTLSCSPISGHRSVSWYQQTPGQGLQFLFEYFSETQRNKGNFPGRFSGRQFSNSRSEMNVSTLELGDSALYLCASSLGQGAPGELFFGEGSRLTVL.